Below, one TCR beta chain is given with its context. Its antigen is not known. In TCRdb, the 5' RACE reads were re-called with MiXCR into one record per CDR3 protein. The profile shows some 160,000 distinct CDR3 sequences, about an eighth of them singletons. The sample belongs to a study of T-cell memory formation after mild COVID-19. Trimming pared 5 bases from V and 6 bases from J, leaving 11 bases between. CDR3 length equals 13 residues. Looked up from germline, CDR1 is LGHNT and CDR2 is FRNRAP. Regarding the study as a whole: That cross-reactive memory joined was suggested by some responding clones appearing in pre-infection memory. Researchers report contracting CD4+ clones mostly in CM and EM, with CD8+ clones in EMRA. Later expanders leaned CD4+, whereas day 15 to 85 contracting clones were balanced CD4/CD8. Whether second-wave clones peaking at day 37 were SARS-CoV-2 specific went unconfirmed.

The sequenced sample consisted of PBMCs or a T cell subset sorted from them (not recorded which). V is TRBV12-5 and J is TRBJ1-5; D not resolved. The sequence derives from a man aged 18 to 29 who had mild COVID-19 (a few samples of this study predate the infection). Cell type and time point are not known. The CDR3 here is CASGPSSGQPQHF. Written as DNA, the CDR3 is TGTGCTAGTGGTCCCTCCTCTGGTCAGCCCCAGCATTTT.